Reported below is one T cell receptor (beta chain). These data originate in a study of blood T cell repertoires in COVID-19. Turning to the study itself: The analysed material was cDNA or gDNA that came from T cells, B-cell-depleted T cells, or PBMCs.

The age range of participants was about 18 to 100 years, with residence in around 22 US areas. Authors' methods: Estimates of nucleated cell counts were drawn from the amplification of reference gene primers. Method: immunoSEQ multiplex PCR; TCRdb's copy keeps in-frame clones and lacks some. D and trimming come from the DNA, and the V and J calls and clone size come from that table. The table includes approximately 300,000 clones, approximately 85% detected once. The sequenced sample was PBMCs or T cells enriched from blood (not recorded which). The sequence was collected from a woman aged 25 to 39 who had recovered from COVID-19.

CDR3 residues: CASSYFATWNTGELFF. DNA for the CDR3: TGTGCCAGCAGTTACTTCGCAACATGGAACACCGGGGAGCTGTTTTTT. The chain recombines TRBV6-5 with TRBJ2-2; D unresolved. CDR1 is MNHEY and CDR2 is SVGAGI in the germline V gene. V lost 1 base, J lost 1 base, and 10 bases lay in between. This CDR3 has 16 amino acids.